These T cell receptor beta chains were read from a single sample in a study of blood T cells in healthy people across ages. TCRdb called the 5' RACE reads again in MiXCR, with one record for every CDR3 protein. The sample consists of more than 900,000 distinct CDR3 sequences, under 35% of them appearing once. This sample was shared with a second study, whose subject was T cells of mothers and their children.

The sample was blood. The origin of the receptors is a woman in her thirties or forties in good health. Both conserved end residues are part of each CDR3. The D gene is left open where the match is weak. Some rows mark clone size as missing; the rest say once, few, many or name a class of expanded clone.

CASSSPQNTEAFF	TGTGCCAGCAGTTCCCCACAGAACACTGAAGCTTTCTTT	TRBV28	many	-	TRBJ1-1
CASRGWIGAGEQYF	TGTGCCAGCAGGGGCTGGATAGGGGCGGGAGAGCAGTACTTC	TRBV28	few	-	TRBJ2-7
CASQGWAQETQYF	TGTGCCAGCCAAGGCTGGGCCCAAGAGACCCAGTACTTC	TRBV28	few	-	TRBJ2-5
CASRRPGGEQYF	TGTGCCAGCAGGAGGCCCGGGGGGGAGCAGTACTTC	TRBV6-5	many	TRBD2	TRBJ2-7
CASKKGATNEKLFF	TGTGCCAGCAAGAAGGGGGCAACTAATGAAAAACTGTTTTTT	TRBV7-8	-	-	TRBJ1-4
CASSLASSNQPQHF	TGTGCCAGCAGTTTGGCGTCAAGCAATCAGCCCCAGCATTTT	TRBV27	many	-	TRBJ1-5
CASSQTGIWEKLFF	TGCGCCAGCAGCCAGACAGGGATATGGGAAAAACTGTTTTTT	TRBV4-1	-	TRBD1	TRBJ1-4
CASSLGRLEAFF	TGTGCCAGCAGTTTAGGTAGACTTGAAGCTTTCTTT	TRBV28	-	-	TRBJ1-1
CASRGTRLGYEQYF	TGTGCCAGCAGGGGGACCCGGTTGGGGTACGAGCAGTACTTC	TRBV28	few	-	TRBJ2-7
CASSFGTGGTEAFF	TGTGCCAGCAGTTTTGGGACAGGGGGGACTGAAGCTTTCTTT	TRBV6-5	few	TRBD1	TRBJ1-1
CASSRLAGSSYEQYF	TGTGCCAGCAGTCGACTAGCGGGGAGCTCCTACGAGCAGTACTTC	TRBV6-4	many	TRBD2	TRBJ2-7
CASSLGAGALAEKLFF	TGCGCCAGCAGCTTGGGAGCGGGGGCTCTGGCAGAAAAACTGTTTTTT	TRBV5-1	few	-	TRBJ1-4
CASSLVGGGWSEQYF	TGTGCCAGCAGCTTAGTGGGCGGGGGCTGGAGTGAGCAGTACTTC	TRBV7-2	-	-	TRBJ2-7
CAIRTSGGPGNEQFF	TGTGCCATCAGAACTAGCGGGGGCCCGGGTAATGAGCAGTTCTTC	TRBV10-3	once	TRBD2	TRBJ2-1
CANSPGTLGSYEQYF	TGCGCCAACAGCCCGGGGACGCTGGGCTCCTACGAGCAGTACTTC	TRBV5-1	few	-	TRBJ2-7
CASSLFAGGNQPQHF	TGCGCCAGCAGCTTGTTTGCGGGTGGCAATCAGCCCCAGCATTTT	TRBV5-1	-	-	TRBJ1-5
CASSSAGTGIYGYTF	TGTGCCAGCAGTTCCGCCGGGACAGGGATCTATGGCTACACCTTC	TRBV12-3/TRBV12-4	many	TRBD1	TRBJ1-2
CASSGPGSLNEQFF	TGTGCCAGTTCCGGACCCGGAAGCTTGAATGAGCAGTTCTTC	TRBV12-3/TRBV12-4	many	-	TRBJ2-1
CASSQGLAAKRLSTDTQYF	TGTGCCAGCAGCCAAGGTCTAGCGGCTAAAAGGCTCAGCACAGATACGCAGTATTTT	TRBV3-1	-	TRBD2	TRBJ2-3
CSARDGDRGFREQFF	TGCAGTGCTAGAGATGGGGACAGGGGGTTTCGTGAGCAGTTCTTC	TRBV20-1	many	TRBD1	TRBJ2-1
CASSLYRGSEKLFF	TGTGCCAGCAGTTTATACAGGGGGTCCGAAAAACTGTTTTTT	TRBV12-3/TRBV12-4	-	TRBD1	TRBJ1-4
CSANVGGQANEKLFF	TGCAGCGCTAACGTGGGGGGCCAGGCTAATGAAAAACTGTTTTTT	TRBV29-1	many	-	TRBJ1-4
CSAGGVTGGNTDAQYF	TGCAGTGCTGGTGGTGTGACGGGGGGAAACACAGATGCGCAGTATTTT	TRBV20-1	-	TRBD2	TRBJ2-3
CASSSGRGLETQYF	TGCGCCAGCAGCTCTGGCCGGGGGCTTGAGACCCAGTACTTC	TRBV5-1	-	-	TRBJ2-5
CASRRNPGDTEAFF	TGCGCCAGCAGGCGGAACCCAGGGGACACTGAAGCTTTCTTT	TRBV5-1	few	-	TRBJ1-1
CASSASGGRTDTQYF	TGCGCCAGCAGCGCTAGCGGGGGCCGCACAGATACGCAGTATTTT	TRBV5-1	few	TRBD2	TRBJ2-3
CASRGHSYEQYF	TGTGCCAGCAGAGGACACTCCTACGAGCAGTACTTC	TRBV6-5	many	-	TRBJ2-7
CASSSWEGATYEQYF	TGTGCCAGCAGTTCATGGGAGGGGGCAACCTACGAGCAGTACTTC	TRBV27	few	-	TRBJ2-7
CASSEALDGEVSDTQYF	TGTGCCAGCAGTGAAGCGTTGGACGGGGAGGTTTCAGATACGCAGTATTTT	TRBV2	-	-	TRBJ2-3
CASSPQRLALTDTQYF	TGTGCCAGCAGTCCCCAAAGACTAGCGTTAACAGATACGCAGTATTTT	TRBV2	-	TRBD2	TRBJ2-3
CSASGTTGIYGYTF	TGCAGTGCTAGTGGAACAACAGGGATCTATGGCTACACCTTC	TRBV20-1	few	-	TRBJ1-2
CAISETQTGGVEQYF	TGTGCCATCAGTGAGACACAGACAGGGGGCGTCGAGCAGTACTTC	TRBV10-3	many	TRBD1	TRBJ2-7
CASSSGLEPEQYF	TGTGCCAGCAGCTCTGGACTAGAACCCGAGCAGTACTTC	TRBV7-2	-	TRBD2	TRBJ2-7
CASSLWGEEDQPQHF	TGTGCCAGCAGCCTCTGGGGGGAAGAGGATCAGCCCCAGCATTTT	TRBV9	few	-	TRBJ1-5
CASSFDTLPSSYEQYF	TGTGCCAGCAGTTTTGACACTCTTCCAAGCTCCTACGAGCAGTACTTC	TRBV28	few	-	TRBJ2-7
CASGTGASPLHF	TGTGCCAGCGGGACAGGGGCTTCACCCCTCCACTTT	TRBV6-5	many	TRBD1	TRBJ1-6
CASSPNKDYGYTF	TGTGCCAGCTCACCGAATAAAGACTATGGCTACACCTTC	TRBV18	many	-	TRBJ1-2
CAIRRSGGSYEQFF	TGTGCCATCAGGAGAAGCGGGGGAAGCTACGAGCAGTTCTTC	TRBV10-3	-	TRBD2	TRBJ2-1
CASSPAVDTDTQYF	TGTGCCAGCAGCCCGGCGGTAGACACAGATACGCAGTATTTT	TRBV28	-	-	TRBJ2-3
CSVTGPGITDTQYF	TGCAGCGTTACGGGGCCAGGAATTACAGATACGCAGTATTTT	TRBV29-1	many	-	TRBJ2-3
CASSFLSEIDSNRPQHF	TGTGCCAGCAGTTTCTTGTCGGAGATTGATAGCAATCGGCCCCAGCATTTT	TRBV28	once	-	TRBJ1-5
CASSRGQLDSPLHF	TGTGCCAGCAGCCGTGGACAGTTAGACTCACCCCTCCACTTT	TRBV7-2	many	-	TRBJ1-6
CSALIRLAGKDIQYF	TGCAGTGCCCTCATCCGACTAGCGGGAAAGGACATTCAGTACTTC	TRBV20-1	-	TRBD2	TRBJ2-4
CASSQLGGNIKGQYF	TGTGCCAGCAGTCAACTCGGGGGTAACATTAAAGGGCAGTACTTC	TRBV6-6	many	-	TRBJ2-7
CASSLGWLAGASSTDTQYF	TGTGCCAGCAGCTTAGGGTGGCTAGCGGGGGCCTCTAGCACAGATACGCAGTATTTT	TRBV7-3	-	TRBD2	TRBJ2-3
CASSRGTGGLREYF	TGTGCCAGCAGTAGAGGGACAGGGGGCCTTCGGGAGTACTTC	TRBV27	-	TRBD1	TRBJ2-4
CATSGGDSKYNEQFF	TGTGCCACCAGTGGTGGGGACAGCAAGTACAATGAGCAGTTCTTC	TRBV24-1	many	TRBD1	TRBJ2-1
CASRPDRGHGYTF	TGTGCCAGCAGGCCAGACAGGGGCCATGGCTACACCTTC	TRBV12-3/TRBV12-4	many	TRBD1	TRBJ1-2
CASSTIAGGSGDTQYF	TGTGCCAGCAGCACCATAGCGGGGGGGTCCGGAGATACGCAGTATTTT	TRBV7-6	-	TRBD2	TRBJ2-3
CASSNWGWDSYNEQFF	TGTGCCAGCAGTAATTGGGGGTGGGATAGCTACAATGAGCAGTTCTTC	TRBV28	many	-	TRBJ2-1
CAILTVMPGANVLTF	TGTGCCATCCTTACGGTCATGCCTGGGGCCAACGTCCTGACTTTC	TRBV10-3	-	-	TRBJ2-6
CASSLAGANGKLFF	TGTGCCAGCAGCTTAGCAGGGGCGAATGGAAAACTGTTTTTT	TRBV7-2	-	-	TRBJ1-4
CASSLQSTQGTGNTIYF	TGTGCCAGCAGCTTGCAAAGTACCCAGGGGACTGGAAACACCATATATTTT	TRBV7-8	few	-	TRBJ1-3
CASSLAGHPGELFF	TGTGCCAGCAGTTTGGCCGGCCACCCCGGGGAGCTGTTTTTT	TRBV12-3/TRBV12-4	-	-	TRBJ2-2
CASSSDRGHRTNTQYF	TGTGCCAGCAGTTCCGACAGGGGTCATCGGACAAATACGCAGTATTTT	TRBV27	-	TRBD1	TRBJ2-3
CSATTVSQFTYGYTF	TGCAGTGCCACGACAGTTTCTCAATTTACCTATGGCTACACCTTC	TRBV20-1	many	-	TRBJ1-2
CASSLNGRNPYEQYF	TGTGCCAGCAGCCTCAACGGCAGGAATCCCTACGAGCAGTACTTC	TRBV7-2	-	-	TRBJ2-7
CASRLREGSPQHF	TGTGCCAGCAGACTCAGGGAAGGTAGCCCCCAGCATTTT	TRBV12-3/TRBV12-4	-	-	TRBJ1-5
CASSDPGDRVGEQYF	TGTGCCAGCAGTGACCCAGGGGACAGGGTCGGCGAGCAGTACTTC	TRBV6-1	few	TRBD1	TRBJ2-7